These 5 T cell receptor beta chains were sequenced from one sample in a study of cytomegalovirus exposure and HLA in healthy donors. Both 60 Vbeta primers and 13 Jbeta primers went into the PCR. Assay: immunoSEQ multiplex PCR; the TCRdb copy retains only in-frame clones and omits some. The table lists about 150,000 clones, more than 75% of them singletons. The sequenced sample consisted of PBMCs. The origin of the receptors is a man aged 25-40 years in good health and CMV-seropositive.

This rearrangement joins TRBV6-5 to TRBJ1-2, with D perhaps TRBD1 (6 bases). Germline V CDR1 and CDR2: MNHEY, SVGAGI. V was pared by 5 bases and J by 4 bases, with 14 bases between. This CDR3 has 14 residues. The CDR3 spells CASSAQGGSYGYTF. The CDR3 DNA reads as TGTGCCAGCAGTGCACAGGGAGGGAGCTATGGCTACACCTTC.

The chain is built from TRBV19 and TRBJ1-2; 7 nucleotides line up with TRBD1. V lost 5 bases and J lost 3; bases outside the gene matches: 9. This CDR3 spans 15 amino acids. Looked up from germline, CDR1 is LNHDA and CDR2 is SQIVND (reference sequence). This CDR3 is CASSASQGQHYGYTF. The CDR3 coding sequence is TGTGCCAGTAGTGCCTCACAGGGGCAGCACTATGGCTACACCTTC.

V gene TRBV2 combines with J gene TRBJ2-1; tentatively, D is TRBD1 (5 bases). Trimming cost V 4 bases and J 2 bases, with 15 bases left between them. In germline, CDR1 is SNHLY, CDR2 FYNNEI. This CDR3 is built from 16 residues. The CDR3, as DNA: TGTGCCAGCAGTGCCACTAAGGGGTCGGCCTACAATGAGCAGTTCTTC. Its translation is CASSATKGSAYNEQFF. The full variable domain, with the rest looked up from reference TRBV2 and TRBJ2-1, is EPEVTQTPSHQVTQMGQEVILRCVPISNHLYFYWYRQILGQKVEFLVSFYNNEISEKSEIFDDQFSVERPDGSNFTLKIRSTKLEDSAMYFCASSATKGSAYNEQFFGPGTRLTVL.

This sequence joins TRBV11-2 and TRBJ1-2; TRBD1 is a possible D gene (6 bases). This CDR3 region has 15 residues. Germline assignment: CDR1 SGHAT and CDR2 FQNNGV. V was cut by 1 base and J by 8 bases, with 17 bases left in between. Here the CDR3 reads CASSLAAQGRGGYTF. In nucleotides, the CDR3 is TGTGCCAGCAGCTTAGCCGCCCAGGGGCGCGGGGGCTACACCTTC.

The chain employs TRBV13 and TRBJ2-1, with 9 bases that match TRBD2. Germline V CDR1 and CDR2: PRHDT, FYEKMQ (reference sequence). With 4 bases clipped from V and 6 bases from J, the junction kept 10 bases outside the gene matches. The CDR3 runs 16 residues. The CDR3: CASSSPGAGGLNEQFF. The CDR3 bases are TGTGCCAGCAGCTCCCCAGGGGCGGGGGGGCTCAATGAGCAGTTCTTC. The full variable domain, in which reference TRBV13 and TRBJ2-1 provide the parts outside the CDR3, is AAGVIQSPRHLIKEKRETATLKCYPIPRHDTVYWYQQGPGQDPQFLISFYEKMQSDKGSIPDRFSAQQFSDYHSELNMSSLELGDSALYFCASSSPGAGGLNEQFFGPGTRLTVL.